This T cell receptor (beta chain) comes out of a study of blood T cells in healthy people across ages. CDR3 length: 15 residues. Germline CDR1 MGHRA, CDR2 YSYEKL. For the second PCR, which ran for roughly 6 to 12 cycles, a sample-barcoded 5' primer and a J-beta primer mix were used. Using its own MiXCR run on the 5' RACE reads, TCRdb lists one record per CDR3 protein. The sample includes roughly 800,000 distinct CDR3 sequences, about three fifths of them seen just once. The chain carries TRBV4-1 and TRBJ2-1; perhaps TRBD1 as D (5 bases). Near its end, the DNA agrees better with TRBJ2-7, so the J call may be wrong. Sequenced sample: blood. This TCR derives from a man aged 25 to 45 in good health. The CDR3, as DNA: TGCGCCAGCAGCCAAGATGGGGCCAGGTACTACGAGCAGTACTTC. Translated: CASSQDGARYYEQYF.